This is a list of T cell receptor beta chains from one sample in a study of CD8+CD57+ T cells in acquired aplastic anemia. TCRdb redid the calling of the reads with MiXCR, one entry per CDR3 protein. In the table there are hundreds of thousands of distinct CDR3 sequences, around half of which are singletons. The sequencing input was sorted CD4+, CD8+, or CD8+CD57+ T cells (not recorded which) from PBMCs. The source is a human donor with aplastic anemia. The conserved cysteine and the conserved F or W are not part of the CDR3 here.

v_call cdr3_length cdr3_aa
TRBV4-3 15 ASSQGGLAGVYNGQF
TRBV15 10 ALGRDSDTQY
TRBV5-5 10 ASSLGVYEQY
TRBV9 12 ASSVGQGINEQF
TRBV7-2 11 ARPGGRDTEAF
TRBV20-1 11 SARSGGYNEQF
TRBV10-3 13 AISERQGTAYGYT
TRBV6-1 13 ASSEGLLTDSPLH
TRBV20-1 13 SASGASVLTDTQY
TRBV4-3 12 ASSQDRGGYEQY
TRBV2 11 ASSSRTATEQF
TRBV9 12 ASSVDQGYNEQF
TRBV10-3 13 AISGSRDSNNEQF
TRBV4-1 13 ASSQDRFSSTEAF
TRBV7-2 13 ASRGLGQGVYEQY
TRBV6-5 14 ASGRDTLEAGNTIY